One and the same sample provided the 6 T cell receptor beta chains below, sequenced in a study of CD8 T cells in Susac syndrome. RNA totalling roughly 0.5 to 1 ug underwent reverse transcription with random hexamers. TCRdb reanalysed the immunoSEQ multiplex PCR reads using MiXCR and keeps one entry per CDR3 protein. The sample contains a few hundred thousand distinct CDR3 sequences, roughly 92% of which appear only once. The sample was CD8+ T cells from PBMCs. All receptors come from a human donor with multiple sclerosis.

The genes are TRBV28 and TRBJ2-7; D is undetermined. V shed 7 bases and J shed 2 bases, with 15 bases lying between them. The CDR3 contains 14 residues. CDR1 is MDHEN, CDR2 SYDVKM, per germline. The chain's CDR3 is CASNPGSSTYEQYF. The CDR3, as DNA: TGTGCCAGCAACCCCGGCAGCAGCACCTACGAGCAGTACTTC.

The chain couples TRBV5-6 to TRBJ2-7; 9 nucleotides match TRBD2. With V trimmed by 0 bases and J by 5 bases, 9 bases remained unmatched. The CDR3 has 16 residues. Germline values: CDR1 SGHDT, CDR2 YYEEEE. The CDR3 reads CASSLGIAGVRDEQYF. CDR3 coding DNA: TGTGCCAGCAGCTTGGGGATAGCGGGAGTACGGGACGAGCAGTACTTC.

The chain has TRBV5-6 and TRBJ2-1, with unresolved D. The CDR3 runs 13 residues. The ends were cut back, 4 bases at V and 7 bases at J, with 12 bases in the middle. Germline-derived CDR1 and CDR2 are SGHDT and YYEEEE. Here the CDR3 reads CASSPLLLNEQFF. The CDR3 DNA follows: TGTGCCAGCAGCCCTCTCCTTTTGAATGAGCAGTTCTTC.

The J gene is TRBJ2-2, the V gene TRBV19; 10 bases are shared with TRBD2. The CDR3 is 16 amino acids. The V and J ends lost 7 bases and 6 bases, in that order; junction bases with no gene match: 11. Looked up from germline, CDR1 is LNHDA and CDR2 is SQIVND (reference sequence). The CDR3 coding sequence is TGTGCCAGTATGAGGGCTAGCGGGAGTTGGTCCGGGGAGCTGTTTTTT. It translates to CASMRASGSWSGELFF.

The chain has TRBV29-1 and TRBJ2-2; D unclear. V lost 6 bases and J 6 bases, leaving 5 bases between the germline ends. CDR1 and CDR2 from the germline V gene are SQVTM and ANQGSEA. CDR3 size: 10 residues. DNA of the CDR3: TGCAGCGTGAAAGCCGGGGAGCTGTTTTTT. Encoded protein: CSVKAGELFF.

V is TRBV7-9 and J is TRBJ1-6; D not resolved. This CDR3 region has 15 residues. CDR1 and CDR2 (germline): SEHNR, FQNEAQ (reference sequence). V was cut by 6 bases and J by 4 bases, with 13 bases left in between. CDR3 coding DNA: TGTGCCAGCAGTGATAGGGAAACGTATAATTCACCCCTCCACTTT. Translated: CASSDRETYNSPLHF.